This TCR beta chain was sequenced for a study of blood T cell repertoires in COVID-19. About the study: COVID-19 samples from acute and convalescent phases originated in the United States, Italy and Spain. The cDNA or gDNA used as material had been derived from T cells, B-cell-depleted T cells, or PBMCs.

Source study methods: Amplification with reference gene primers provided the estimates of nucleated cell counts. Some clones are missing from TCRdb's copy, which holds only in-frame ones; the method was immunoSEQ multiplex PCR. The V and J calls and clone size come from that table; D and trimming were worked out from the DNA. The sample contains around 140,000 clones, 80% to 90% of which appear only once. Germline lookup yields CDR1 SGHTA and CDR2 FQGNSA. The V segment lost 5 bases and the J segment 0 bases; nucleotides outside the gene matches: 4. The length of the CDR3 is 16 residues. Seattle-derived patients entered the study during active infection and were followed longitudinally.

The sequence was obtained from a man in his late teens or twenties with COVID-19, enrolled during active disease. The rearrangement links TRBV7-2 to TRBJ2-1, with 10 bases lining up with TRBD2. Sequences were obtained from peripheral blood. CDR3 nucleotide sequence: TGTGCCAGCAGCGGGACTAGCGAGCCCTCCTACAATGAGCAGTTCTTC. As protein: CASSGTSEPSYNEQFF.